A selection of T cell receptor beta chains follows, all from one sample in a study of beta chain features in type 1 diabetes. TCRdb's table, derived via immunoSEQ multiplex PCR, lists solely in-frame clones and lacks some. The top ten hold approximately 0.043% of the sample, which has hundreds of thousands of clones, 11% to 15% seen once. Sequencing input: naive CD4+ T cells from blood. The receptor source for this set is a young man with type 1 diabetes. The CDR3 runs from the conserved cysteine through the conserved F or W. A D gene is named only where the DNA matches it firmly. Only part of the rows carry a size: once, few, many, or a class if the clone is expanded.

abundance	len	d_gene	j_gene	v_gene	CDR3nt	CDR3aa
few	16	TRBD1	TRBJ1-2	TRBV18	TGTGCCAGCTCACCTTCTCCGGGACAGACGGACTATGGCTACACCTTC	CASSPSPGQTDYGYTF
few	12	-	TRBJ1-1	TRBV30	TGTGCCTGGGGGGCGGACGGCACTGAAGCTTTCTTT	CAWGADGTEAFF
few	11	-	TRBJ2-5	TRBV30	TGTGCCTGGAGCCCGGGGGAGACCCAGTACTTC	CAWSPGETQYF
-	14	TRBD1	TRBJ2-3	TRBV5-1	TGCGCCAGCAGCTGGACAGGGGCGGCAGATACGCAGTATTTT	CASSWTGAADTQYF
few	13	-	TRBJ2-5	TRBV7-7	TGTGCTAGCAGCTTAGCAGGGAAAGAGACCCAGTACTTC	CASSLAGKETQYF
-	15	TRBD2	TRBJ2-1	TRBV7-9	TGTGCCAGCAGCTTAGGGCTAGCGGGAGGAGATGAGCAGTTCTTC	CASSLGLAGGDEQFF
-	16	TRBD1	TRBJ1-1	TRBV25-1	TGTGCCAGCGCTGGACAGGGAAGTAATCTGAACACTGAAGCTTTCTTT	CASAGQGSNLNTEAFF
-	15	TRBD1	TRBJ2-7	TRBV14	TGTGCCAGCAGCCAAGGCCGGACAGGGATCTACGAGCAGTACTTC	CASSQGRTGIYEQYF
few	14	-	TRBJ1-2	TRBV6-5	TGTGCCAGCAGTTACGGTGTAGCTAACTATGGCTACACCTTC	CASSYGVANYGYTF
-	14	-	TRBJ1-2	TRBV6-5	TGTGCCAGCAGTTACTCGTCGGTTTACTATGGCTACACCTTC	CASSYSSVYYGYTF
-	15	-	TRBJ2-7	TRBV6-5	TGTGCCAGCAGTCTCGTGGGCGGATCATCCTACGAGCAGTACTTC	CASSLVGGSSYEQYF
few	10	-	TRBJ1-2	TRBV2	TGTGCCAGCGGATACAAAGAACGCACCTTC	CASGYKERTF
few	13	-	TRBJ1-6	TRBV30	TGTGCCTGGAGTGTGCAGGGTAATTCACCCCTCCACTTT	CAWSVQGNSPLHF
few	12	-	TRBJ2-5	TRBV6-1	TGTGCCAGCAGTGAAGTTATGGAGACCCAGTACTTC	CASSEVMETQYF
-	12	-	TRBJ1-1	TRBV30	TGTGCCTGGAGGGGCGGTGGGACTGAAGCTTTCTTT	CAWRGGGTEAFF
few	14	-	TRBJ2-3	TRBV6-5	TGTGCCAGCAGTTACTCGAGAGGATTAGATACGCAGTATTTT	CASSYSRGLDTQYF
-	14	-	TRBJ2-1	TRBV7-2	TGTGCCAGCAGCTTGCGGGGGCTTATCTATGAGCAGTTCTTC	CASSLRGLIYEQFF
few	15	TRBD2	TRBJ2-1	TRBV15	TGTGCCACCAGCAGAGAACGGGACTATGCAAATGAGCAGTTCTTC	CATSRERDYANEQFF
-	13	TRBD1	TRBJ1-2	TRBV28	TGTGCCAGCAGTCAACAGGGGGCCGATGGCTACACCTTC	CASSQQGADGYTF
-	16	TRBD1	TRBJ2-1	TRBV7-9	TGTGCCAGCAGCCAGGACAGGGGGCGAGCGAATTACGAGCAGTTCTTC	CASSQDRGRANYEQFF
-	14	-	TRBJ2-5	TRBV4-3	TGCGCCAGCAGCCAAGATGACTTAAGAGAGACCCAGTACTTC	CASSQDDLRETQYF
-	17	-	TRBJ1-2	TRBV4-2	TGTGCCAGCAGCCAAGAGAGGTTCGCAGGGATAAACTATGGCTACACCTTC	CASSQERFAGINYGYTF
-	19	TRBD1	TRBJ2-6	TRBV19	TGTGCCAGTAGTGGAACCGGGACAGGGTTTCTCTCTGGGGCCAACGTCCTGACTTTC	CASSGTGTGFLSGANVLTF
-	14	-	TRBJ2-3	TRBV7-9	TGTGCCAGCAGCCCCCGAGGGAACACAGATACGCAGTATTTT	CASSPRGNTDTQYF
-	14	-	TRBJ2-2	TRBV7-9	TGTGCCAGCAGCTCCGATCATGACACCGGGGAGCTGTTTTTT	CASSSDHDTGELFF
few	15	TRBD2	TRBJ2-7	TRBV11-2	TGTGCCAGCAGCGTCACTAGCGGGGGTACCTACGAGCAGTACTTC	CASSVTSGGTYEQYF
few	12	-	TRBJ1-4	TRBV6-5	TGTGCCAGCACCAACCCAAATGAAAAACTGTTTTTT	CASTNPNEKLFF
-	14	TRBD1	TRBJ2-3	TRBV9	TGTGCCAGCACTCGACAGGGATTGACTGGTACGCAGTATTTT	CASTRQGLTGTQYF
-	13	-	TRBJ1-2	TRBV29-1	TGCAGCGCAAACCCTTCAGCTAACTATGGCTACACCTTC	CSANPSANYGYTF
few	15	-	TRBJ2-2	TRBV14	TGTGCCAGCAGCCAAGCGGGAGCAGCCACCGGGGAGCTGTTTTTT	CASSQAGAATGELFF
few	14	TRBD2	TRBJ2-3	TRBV6-6	TGTGCCAGCAGTTACACTAGCGGGAGTAATACGCAGTATTTT	CASSYTSGSNTQYF
-	15	TRBD2	TRBJ2-1	TRBV7-2	TGTGCCAGCAGCTTAGGGACTAGCGGGAGCAATGAGCAGTTCTTC	CASSLGTSGSNEQFF
few	15	TRBD2	TRBJ2-1	TRBV7-3	TGTGCCAGCAGCCCACCGGGACTAGCCGGAAATGAGCAGTTCTTC	CASSPPGLAGNEQFF
-	13	-	TRBJ2-3	TRBV30	TGTGCCTGGAGTGAATCTAGCACAGATACGCAGTATTTT	CAWSESSTDTQYF
-	13	-	TRBJ1-4	TRBV30	TGTGCCTCAAGGGGGGGCGAGAATGAAAAACTGTTTTTT	CASRGGENEKLFF
few	15	-	TRBJ2-7	TRBV18	TGTGCCAGCTCACCGGAGAGGGTAAGCTCCTACGAGCAGTACTTC	CASSPERVSSYEQYF
few	19	-	TRBJ2-3	TRBV11-2	TGTGCCAGCGGCTCCAGGACTAGCCCAGGGGGGCTCAGCACAGATACGCAGTATTTT	CASGSRTSPGGLSTDTQYF
-	16	-	TRBJ2-1	TRBV6-1	TGTGCCAGCAGTGAACTTCCCAGGGGACTCAACAATGAGCAGTTCTTC	CASSELPRGLNNEQFF
few	14	-	TRBJ2-1	TRBV13	TGTGCCAGCAGCTTATCGGCAGGATCTAATGAGCAGTTCTTC	CASSLSAGSNEQFF
few	13	-	TRBJ1-1	TRBV15	TGTGCCACCAGCAGTGGAGGCCTAGGGATGCCTTTCTTT	CATSSGGLGMPFF
-	15	TRBD2	TRBJ2-1	TRBV9	TGTGCCAGCAGCGTAGAGCTAGCGGGACACAATGAGCAGTTCTTC	CASSVELAGHNEQFF
-	14	-	TRBJ2-5	TRBV18	TGTGCCAGCTCACCATTGGACTCAGGGGAGACCCAGTACTTC	CASSPLDSGETQYF
few	13	-	TRBJ1-1	TRBV28	TGTGCCAGCAGTCTAAAGTTGAACACTGAAGCTTTCTTT	CASSLKLNTEAFF
-	12	-	TRBJ2-5	TRBV29-1	TGCAGCGTTGGTGCGCAGGAAGAGACCCAGTACTTC	CSVGAQEETQYF
few	13	-	TRBJ2-7	TRBV7-9	TGTGCCAGCAGTCGAGTGGCACCCTACGAGCAGTACTTC	CASSRVAPYEQYF
-	14	-	TRBJ2-7	TRBV7-2	TGTGCCAGCAGCTCCCAAGCGGATACCTACGAGCAGTACTTC	CASSSQADTYEQYF
-	15	TRBD2	TRBJ2-5	TRBV4-1	TGCGCCAGCAGCCGCTCGGGACTAGCGGGAGAGACCCAGTACTTC	CASSRSGLAGETQYF
-	14	-	TRBJ1-2	TRBV19	TGTGCCAGTAGTATCGGCGAGATACCTAATGGCTACACCTTC	CASSIGEIPNGYTF
-	14	TRBD1	TRBJ1-2	TRBV5-1	TGCGCCAGCAGCTTCTGGACAGGGCAGGATGGCTACACCTTC	CASSFWTGQDGYTF
-	11	-	TRBJ2-3	TRBV20-1	TGCAGTGCTCTAAACACAGATACGCAGTATTTT	CSALNTDTQYF
few	15	-	TRBJ2-3	TRBV25-1	TGTGCCAGCAGTGAATATCGAGATCTCACAGATACGCAGTATTTT	CASSEYRDLTDTQYF
-	15	TRBD1	TRBJ1-5	TRBV5-4	TGTGCCAGCAGCTTGGGACAGGGGAAAAATCAGCCCCAGCATTTT	CASSLGQGKNQPQHF
-	14	-	TRBJ2-7	TRBV28	TGTGCCAGCAGTCCCCCCGGGGGTGCCTACGAGCAGTACTTC	CASSPPGGAYEQYF
few	13	-	TRBJ1-1	TRBV7-2	TGTGCCAGCAGCATCGGAGGGCTCGATGAAGCTTTCTTT	CASSIGGLDEAFF
few	13	-	TRBJ2-1	TRBV28	TGTGCCAGCAGCGGGACACCCCACAATGAGCAGTTCTTC	CASSGTPHNEQFF